The 29 T cell receptor beta chains below come from one sample, sequenced in a study of blood T cell repertoires in COVID-19. Method: immunoSEQ multiplex PCR; TCRdb's copy keeps in-frame clones and lacks some. The sample lists about 130,000 clones; around 83% were seen once. Sample: peripheral blood. All receptors come from a man aged 35 to 55 with active or convalescent COVID-19.

V is TRBV4-3 and J is TRBJ2-7, with a possible D match to TRBD2 (7 bases). The CDR3 spans 15 residues. The germline V and J ends were trimmed by 1 base and 4 bases, with 14 bases remaining between them. CDR1 is LGHNA, CDR2 YSLEER, per germline. CDR3 in DNA: TGCGCCAGCAGCCAAGCTGAGGGGGGGTTTTACGAGCAGTACTTC. It yields the protein CASSQAEGGFYEQYF.

The chain has TRBV5-1 and TRBJ1-1; no clear D gene. Trimming removed 0 bases from V and 4 bases from J, with 22 bases in between. This CDR3 has 18 amino acids. Germline CDR1 reads SGHRS; CDR2 reads YFSETQ. The CDR3 loop is CASSLAGSGSSRGTEAFF. The CDR3 DNA sequence: TGCGCCAGCAGCTTGGCCGGTTCGGGGTCCTCCCGTGGCACTGAAGCTTTCTTT.

V is TRBV7-2 and J is TRBJ2-3; possibly TRBD2 for D (7 bases). The CDR3 consists of 16 residues. Germline V gives CDR1 SGHTA, CDR2 FQGNSA. V shed 2 bases and J shed 5 bases, with 17 bases lying between them. The CDR3 bases are TGTGCCAGCAGCTTATGGGGGGGCCGAGGTGAAGATACGCAGTATTTT. Its protein product is CASSLWGGRGEDTQYF.

V usage is TRBV9 and J usage is TRBJ2-2, with 8 bases that match TRBD2. J was trimmed by 5 bases and V by 0 bases; bases with no gene match: 0. In germline, CDR1 is SGDLS, CDR2 YYNGEE. CDR3 length: 14 residues. CDR3 in DNA: TGTGCCAGCAGCGTAGGCGGGGGGACCGGGGAGCTGTTTTTT. Translated: CASSVGGGTGELFF.

The CDR3 protein is CASSLTGLNYGYTF. The DNA of the CDR3 is TGTGCCAGCAGCCTTACAGGTCTCAACTATGGCTACACCTTC. The chain couples TRBV13 to TRBJ1-2; possibly TRBD1 for D (5 bases). Per the germline V gene, CDR1 is PRHDT and CDR2 is FYEKMQ (reference sequence). V was cut by 5 bases and J by 2 bases, with 12 bases left in between. The CDR3 length is 14 residues.

The chain recombines TRBV7-2 with TRBJ2-3; the D gene is possibly TRBD2 (6 bases). The germline V gene encodes CDR1 SGHTA and CDR2 FQGNSA. Trimming removed 3 bases from V and 2 bases from J, with 12 bases in between. This CDR3 is built from 15 residues. Here the CDR3 reads CASSFDRGLTDTQYF. Written as DNA, the CDR3 is TGTGCCAGCAGCTTTGACCGGGGACTCACAGATACGCAGTATTTT.

The chain is built from TRBV14 and TRBJ1-1; D unclear. With 2 bases removed from V and 1 base from J, the gap between germline ends came to 11 bases. Germline V lookup: CDR1 SGHDN, CDR2 FVKESK. This CDR3 is built from 15 residues. The CDR3 loop is CASSQKLGENTEAFF. CDR3 bases: TGTGCCAGCAGCCAAAAACTAGGAGAGAACACTGAAGCTTTCTTT.

The rearrangement uses TRBV5-1 and TRBJ2-7, with 12 bases fitting TRBD2. The ends lost 1 base at V and 4 bases at J; junction bases unmatched: 0. This CDR3 contains 14 residues. CDR1 is SGHRS, CDR2 YFSETQ, per germline. CDR3 in amino acids: CASSLTSGGYEQYF. DNA for the CDR3: TGCGCCAGCAGCTTGACTAGCGGGGGGTACGAGCAGTACTTC.

V gene TRBV6-2 or TRBV6-3 combines with J gene TRBJ2-2; D unclear. Germline assignment: CDR1 MNHEY and CDR2 SVGEGT. The V end lost 5 bases, the J end lost 4 bases, and 8 bases lay between the germline ends. The CDR3 sequence is 13 residues long. Here the CDR3 DNA reads TGTGCCAGCAGTCCGGTCCCCACCGGGGAGCTGTTTTTT. It translates to CASSPVPTGELFF.

J is TRBJ1-1 and V is TRBV5-4, with D unclear. There are 14 residues in the CDR3. V shed 4 bases and J shed 7 bases, with 17 bases lying between them. CDR1 and CDR2 (germline): SGHNT, YYREEE (reference sequence). The CDR3 loop is CASSEVREGGEAFF. In nucleotides, the CDR3 is TGTGCCAGCAGCGAGGTGAGGGAGGGCGGTGAAGCTTTCTTT. The full variable domain, rest sourced from reference TRBV5-4 and TRBJ1-1, is ETGVTQSPTHLIKTRGQQVTLRCSSQSGHNTVSWYQQALGQGPQFIFQYYREEENGRGNFPPRFSGLQFPNYSSELNVNALELDDSALYLCASSEVREGGEAFFGQGTRLTVV.

The J gene is TRBJ2-3, the V gene TRBV5-4; 11 bases line up with TRBD2. J gave up 1 base and V 1 base, and 5 bases lay outside the gene matches. The CDR3 length is 17 residues. Germline assignment: CDR1 SGHNT and CDR2 YYREEE (reference sequence). The CDR3: CASSLPGLAVGTDTQYF. The DNA for the CDR3 is TGTGCCAGCAGCTTGCCGGGACTAGCGGTGGGCACAGATACGCAGTATTTT. The full variable domain, in which reference TRBV5-4 and TRBJ2-3 provide the parts outside the CDR3, is ETGVTQSPTHLIKTRGQQVTLRCSSQSGHNTVSWYQQALGQGPQFIFQYYREEENGRGNFPPRFSGLQFPNYSSELNVNALELDDSALYLCASSLPGLAVGTDTQYFGPGTRLTVL.

About this clone: Within the sample, other DNA sequences also encode this same CDR3. The J gene is TRBJ1-4, the V gene TRBV3-1 (or the pseudogene TRBV3-2); D gene unclear. Trimming removed 1 base at V and 5 bases at J, with 8 bases between. CDR3 length: 14 residues. CDR1 and CDR2 (germline): LGHDT, YNNKEL (reference sequence). Written as DNA, the CDR3 is TGTGCCAGCAGCCAAGTGGCAGTAAATGAAAAACTGTTTTTT. It encodes CASSQVAVNEKLFF.

The chain has TRBV19 and TRBJ1-5; possible D gene TRBD1, 5 bases. The CDR3 is 14 residues long. Germline-derived CDR1 and CDR2 are LNHDA and SQIVND (reference sequence). The ends were cut back, 5 bases at V and 6 bases at J, with 14 bases in the middle. CDR3 residues: CASSPLTTGQPQHF. The DNA for the CDR3 is TGTGCCAGTAGTCCCCTGACAACAGGTCAGCCCCAGCATTTT.

The genes are TRBV6-6 and TRBJ1-4; D is unresolved. In germline, CDR1 is MNHNY, CDR2 SVGAGI (reference sequence). V lost 7 bases and J lost 3, with 9 bases in between. The CDR3 runs 13 residues. The CDR3 nucleotides read TGTGCCAGCATGGGCAGCCCTAATGAAAAACTGTTTTTT. It yields the protein CASMGSPNEKLFF.

This clone was seen once. The chain joins TRBV7-2 to TRBJ2-5; TRBD2 matches at 11 bases. Losses at the gene ends were 2 bases for V and 4 bases for J; bases not matched to a gene: 3. The CDR3 has 15 amino acids. Germline CDR1 reads SGHTA; CDR2 reads FQGNSA. DNA for the CDR3: TGTGCCAGCAGCTTACTAGCGGGGGGAGGAGAGACCCAGTACTTC. It translates to CASSLLAGGGETQYF.

The J gene is TRBJ2-5, the V gene TRBV7-9; 7 nucleotides align to TRBD1. J lost 3 bases, V lost 0 bases, and 1 base had no gene match. The CDR3 is 14 amino acids. CDR1 is SEHNR, CDR2 FQNEAQ, per germline (reference sequence). The CDR3 DNA is TGTGCCAGCAGCTTAGCCGGGACAGAAGAGACCCAGTACTTC. Amino acid sequence: CASSLAGTEETQYF.

The V and J genes are TRBV19 and TRBJ1-5, with D perhaps matching TRBD1 (5 bases). V dropped 6 bases and J dropped 5 bases, with 8 bases sitting between them. Germline CDR1 is LNHDA and CDR2 is SQIVND (reference sequence). This CDR3 has 12 residues. CDR3 sequence: CASSAGYQPQHF. The CDR3, as DNA: TGTGCCAGTAGCGCAGGGTATCAGCCCCAGCATTTT.

The V and J genes are TRBV30 and TRBJ1-1; unclear D gene. CDR1 is GTSNPN and CDR2 is SVGIG in the germline V gene (reference sequence). The CDR3 spans 12 residues. The ends were cut back, 6 bases at V and 0 bases at J, with 8 bases in the middle. CDR3 DNA: TGTGCCTGCCAGAACATGAACACTGAAGCTTTCTTT. It yields the protein CACQNMNTEAFF.

The chain uses TRBV5-1 and TRBJ1-1; 7 nucleotides align to TRBD1. The length of the CDR3 is 14 residues. The V segment lost 4 bases and the J segment 6 bases; nucleotides outside the gene matches: 9. The germline CDR1 and CDR2 sequences are SGHRS and YFSETQ. The DNA of the CDR3 is TGCGCCAGCAGCAGAGGGGACAGTAGGGCTGAAGCTTTCTTT. Its translation is CASSRGDSRAEAFF.

In DNA, the CDR3 is TGTGCCAGCAGCCCCGGACACCTCCCCTACGAGCAGTACTTC. It is translated as CASSPGHLPYEQYF. J is TRBJ2-7 and V is TRBV7-2, with a weak D call TRBD1 (5 bases). CDR1 and CDR2 (germline): SGHTA, FQGNSA. The ends were cut back, 5 bases at V and 2 bases at J, with 13 bases in the middle. The CDR3 has 14 residues.

This chain joins TRBV6-5 and TRBJ2-3, with 8 bases aligning to TRBD2. Looked up from germline, CDR1 is MNHEY and CDR2 is SVGAGI. CDR3 length: 15 residues. V trimming: 7 bases; J trimming: 3 bases; junction bases outside the gene matches: 9. This CDR3 reads CASTDGGGRTDTQYF. CDR3 nucleotides: TGTGCCAGCACCGACGGGGGGGGCCGGACAGATACGCAGTATTTT.

V is TRBV27 and J is TRBJ1-6; tentatively, D is TRBD1 (5 bases). CDR3 length equals 15 residues. V was clipped by 8 bases and J by 7 bases, with 18 bases between them. Germline CDR1 MNHEY, CDR2 SMNVEV (reference sequence). CDR3 sequence: CASRSQGKGNSPLHF. CDR3 in DNA: TGTGCCAGCCGTTCCCAGGGAAAGGGGAATTCACCCCTCCACTTT.

The V and J genes are TRBV20-1 and TRBJ1-1, with D possibly being TRBD1 (6 bases). Germline loops: CDR1 DFQATT, CDR2 SNEGSKA (reference sequence). The CDR3 contains 11 residues. Trimming stripped 6 bases from V and 6 bases from J, with 11 bases between. CDR3 sequence: CSAVRGSEAFF. CDR3 DNA: TGCAGTGCAGTAAGGGGGTCTGAAGCTTTCTTT.

This chain joins TRBV28 and TRBJ1-4; TRBD1 might be the D (6 bases). The CDR3 is 17 residues long. The germline gives CDR1 MDHEN, CDR2 SYDVKM. Trimming took 3 bases from V and 10 from J, leaving 24 bases between them. The CDR3 spells CASSFSLGGQGVGKLFF. CDR3 bases: TGTGCCAGCAGTTTTTCCCTTGGGGGCCAGGGTGTCGGAAAACTGTTTTTT.

CDR3 sequence (DNA): TGTGCCAGCAGCTCCTTTGGGCTAGCGGACACCGGGGAGCTGTTTTTT. Its translation: CASSSFGLADTGELFF. The gene calls are TRBV6-2 or TRBV6-3 and TRBJ2-2; the match to TRBD2 covers 7 bases. Germline V gene lookup returns CDR1 MNHEY and CDR2 SVGEGT. The trim removed 6 bases at V and 3 bases at J, leaving 10 bases unmatched. The CDR3 covers 16 residues.

The chain combines TRBV7-8 with TRBJ2-7, with 8 bases that match TRBD1. CDR3 size: 14 residues. Germline V lookup: CDR1 SGHVS, CDR2 FQNEAQ. The V and J ends lost 5 bases and 5 bases, in that order; junction bases with no gene match: 8. As DNA, the CDR3 is TGTGCCAGCAGCCCCCGGACAGGGCGAAACGAGCAGTACTTC. Translation: CASSPRTGRNEQYF.

The CDR3: CASSFGDGRGGTEAFF. The DNA of the CDR3 is TGTGCCAGCAGCTTTGGCGACGGACGAGGAGGAACTGAAGCTTTCTTT. V usage is TRBV7-9 and J usage is TRBJ1-1; D ambiguous. Germline CDR1 and CDR2: SEHNR and FQNEAQ (reference sequence). Trimming cost V 3 bases and J 5 bases, with 19 bases left between them. The CDR3 runs 16 residues.

The chain carries TRBV19 and TRBJ1-6; TRBD1 matches 9 bases. The CDR3 runs 15 residues. Germline V gene sequence: CDR1 LNHDA, CDR2 SQIVND (reference sequence). Trimming took 1 base from V and 7 from J; bases not matched to a gene: 2. The CDR3 sequence: CASSIGGQGNSPLHF. The CDR3 nucleotides read TGTGCCAGTAGTATAGGGGGACAGGGAAATTCACCCCTCCACTTT.

This chain connects TRBV30 to TRBJ2-7, with 7 positions matching TRBD1. Germline V gene sequence: CDR1 GTSNPN, CDR2 SVGIG (reference sequence). The CDR3 runs 12 residues. V lost 4 bases to trimming and J lost 6 bases; unmatched junction nucleotides: 6. The CDR3 DNA follows: TGTGCCTGGAACTCCGGACAGGTCGAGCAGTACTTC. It codes for CAWNSGQVEQYF. Supplemented by reference TRBV30 and TRBJ2-7, the full variable domain reads SQTIHQWPATLVQPVGSPLSLECTVEGTSNPNLYWYRQAAGRGLQLLFYSVGIGQISSEVPQNLSASRPQDRQFILSSKKLLLSDSGFYLCAWNSGQVEQYFGPGTRLTVT.